The 10 T cell receptor beta chains listed next were all sequenced from one sample in a study of blood T cell repertoires in COVID-19. The protocol was immunoSEQ multiplex PCR, while the TCRdb copy is restricted to in-frame clones and leaves out a portion. Here the sample spans 300,000 to 350,000 clones, approximately 90% being singletons. Sequenced input: peripheral blood. The receptor set was obtained from a woman in her fifties or sixties with COVID-19, enrolled during active disease.

The chain couples TRBV5-6 to TRBJ2-7; unclear D gene. The CDR3 spans 11 residues. Trimming left V 1 base short and J 7 bases short, with 6 bases between. Per the germline V gene, CDR1 is SGHDT and CDR2 is YYEEEE. CDR3 region: CASSLLAEQYF. The CDR3, as DNA: TGTGCCAGCAGCTTGTTGGCTGAGCAGTACTTC.

The chain employs TRBV19 and TRBJ1-2; 8 bases line up with TRBD1. The CDR3 length is 14 residues. Looked up from germline, CDR1 is LNHDA and CDR2 is SQIVND (reference sequence). The J segment lost 6 bases and the V segment lost 9 bases, leaving 12 bases of the junction unmatched. This CDR3 reads CARPQGGQGDGYTF. Here the CDR3 DNA reads TGTGCCAGGCCTCAAGGAGGACAGGGCGATGGCTACACCTTC.

The rearrangement uses TRBV7-9 and TRBJ1-3; 11 bases match TRBD1. Germline V CDR1 and CDR2: SEHNR, FQNEAQ (reference sequence). The CDR3 spans 17 residues. The V gene end was trimmed by 3 bases and the J gene end by 0 bases; junction bases not matched to a gene: 4. The CDR3 sequence: CASSFRGTGGSGNTIYF. CDR3 DNA: TGTGCCAGCAGCTTTCGCGGGACAGGGGGCTCTGGAAACACCATATATTTT.

The V call is TRBV5-1, the J call TRBJ1-5; TRBD1 matches at 7 bases. V lost 0 bases and J lost 4; bases outside the gene matches: 4. The CDR3 has 15 residues. CDR1 SGHRS and CDR2 YFSETQ come from the germline V gene. The CDR3: CASSLGQGWNQPQHF. The CDR3 region has the DNA TGCGCCAGCAGCTTGGGACAGGGATGGAATCAGCCCCAGCATTTT. The full variable domain, with the rest looked up from reference TRBV5-1 and TRBJ1-5, is KAGVTQTPRYLIKTRGQQVTLSCSPISGHRSVSWYQQTPGQGLQFLFEYFSETQRNKGNFPGRFSGRQFSNSRSEMNVSTLELGDSALYLCASSLGQGWNQPQHFGDGTRLSIL.

The chain is built from TRBV28 and TRBJ2-3; no definite D call. Germline loops: CDR1 MDHEN, CDR2 SYDVKM. Trimming left V 3 bases short and J 6 bases short, with 13 bases between. This CDR3 comprises 14 residues. In DNA form, the CDR3 reads TGTGCCAGCAGTTTGGCTAGGTTTCAGGATACGCAGTATTTT. Its protein product is CASSLARFQDTQYF.

The J gene is TRBJ1-1, the V gene TRBV5-4; the D gene is possibly TRBD1 (6 bases). Germline V CDR1 and CDR2: SGHNT, YYREEE (reference sequence). This CDR3 spans 14 amino acids. V dropped 2 bases and J dropped 5 bases, with 13 bases sitting between them. The CDR3, as DNA: TGTGCCAGCAGCTTACGTCAGGGGTATACTGAAGCTTTCTTT. The encoded protein is CASSLRQGYTEAFF.

This chain links TRBV28 with TRBJ1-5; TRBD1 matches at 10 bases. The CDR3 consists of 16 residues. Germline CDR1 and CDR2: MDHEN and SYDVKM. V gave up 3 bases and J gave up 3 bases; unmatched junction bases: 5. CDR3 sequence: CASSFGGTGDNQPQHF. CDR3 in DNA: TGTGCCAGCAGTTTCGGAGGGACAGGGGACAATCAGCCCCAGCATTTT.

DNA of the CDR3: TGTGCCAGCTCGCGGGCTAACACTGAAGCTTTCTTT. Encoded protein: CASSRANTEAFF. This sequence joins TRBV5-6 and TRBJ1-1; D remains unclear. CDR3 length: 12 amino acids. Trimming took 7 bases from V and 2 from J, leaving 9 bases between them. Germline CDR1 reads SGHDT; CDR2 reads YYEEEE.

The chain uses TRBV19 and TRBJ2-1; 11 bases are a match to TRBD2. V trimming: 2 bases; J trimming: 4 bases; junction bases outside the gene matches: 10. The CDR3 consists of 18 residues. Germline CDR1 is LNHDA and CDR2 is SQIVND (reference sequence). The CDR3: CASSIYGSLAGVYNEQFF. CDR3 DNA: TGTGCCAGTAGTATATATGGGTCACTAGCGGGGGTTTACAATGAGCAGTTCTTC. Full variable domain (remainder filled in from reference TRBV19 and TRBJ2-1): DGGITQSPKYLFRKEGQNVTLSCEQNLNHDAMYWYRQDPGQGLRLIYYSQIVNDFQKGDIAEGYSVSREKKESFPLTVTSAQKNPTAFYLCASSIYGSLAGVYNEQFFGPGTRLTVL.

V and J are TRBV29-1 and TRBJ2-7; 11 positions agree with TRBD1. The trim removed 5 bases at V and 3 bases at J, leaving 6 bases unmatched. The CDR3 runs to 14 residues. Germline V CDR1 and CDR2: SQVTM, ANQGSEA. The CDR3 DNA sequence: TGCAGCGTTTCCTCCGGGACAGGGGGCTACGAGCAGTACTTC. This translates into CSVSSGTGGYEQYF.